The present T cell receptor (beta chain) was sequenced within a study of blood T cell repertoires in COVID-19. Study-level background: From T cells, B-cell-depleted T cells, or PBMCs came the material, which was cDNA or gDNA.

Looked up from germline, CDR1 is LGHNA and CDR2 is YNFKEQ. V lost 3 bases to trimming and J lost 6 bases, with 17 bases between them. This CDR3 is 15 amino acids long. TCRdb keeps only in-frame clones here, not all; method: immunoSEQ multiplex PCR. In the table there are more than 300,000 clones, 88% of which are singletons. The sample holds one count of this clone. The sample was peripheral blood. The sequence was obtained from a woman in her 70s with COVID-19, enrolled during active disease. The rearrangement uses TRBV4-2 and TRBJ1-1; tentatively, D is TRBD1 (6 bases). In DNA, the CDR3 is TGTGCCAGCAGCCAGGCAGTTACAGGGTGGCCTGAAGCTTTCTTT. Encoded protein: CASSQAVTGWPEAFF.